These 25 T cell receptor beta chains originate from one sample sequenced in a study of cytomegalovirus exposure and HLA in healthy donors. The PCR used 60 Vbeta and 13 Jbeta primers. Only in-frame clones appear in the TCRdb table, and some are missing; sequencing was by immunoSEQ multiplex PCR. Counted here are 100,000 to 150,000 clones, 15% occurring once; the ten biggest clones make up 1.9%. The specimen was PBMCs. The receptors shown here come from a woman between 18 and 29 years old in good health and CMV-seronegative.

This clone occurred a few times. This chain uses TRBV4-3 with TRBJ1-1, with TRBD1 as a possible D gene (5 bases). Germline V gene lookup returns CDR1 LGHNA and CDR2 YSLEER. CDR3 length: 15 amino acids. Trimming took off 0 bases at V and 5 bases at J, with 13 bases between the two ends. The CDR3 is CASSQDAAGITEAFF. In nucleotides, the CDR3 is TGCGCCAGCAGCCAAGATGCGGCAGGGATTACTGAAGCTTTCTTT.

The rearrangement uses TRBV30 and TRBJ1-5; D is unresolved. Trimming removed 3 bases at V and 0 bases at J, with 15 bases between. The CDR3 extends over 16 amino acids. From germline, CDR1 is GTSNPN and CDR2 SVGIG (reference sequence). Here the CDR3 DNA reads TGTGCCTGGAGCCTCCCCACGCGAGATAGCAATCAGCCCCAGCATTTT. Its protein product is CAWSLPTRDSNQPQHF.

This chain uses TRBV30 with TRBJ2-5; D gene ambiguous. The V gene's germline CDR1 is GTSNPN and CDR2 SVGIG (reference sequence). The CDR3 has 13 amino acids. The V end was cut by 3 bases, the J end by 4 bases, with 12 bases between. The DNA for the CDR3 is TGTGCCTGGAGCCCGGGTCTATCAGAGACCCAGTACTTC. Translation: CAWSPGLSETQYF.

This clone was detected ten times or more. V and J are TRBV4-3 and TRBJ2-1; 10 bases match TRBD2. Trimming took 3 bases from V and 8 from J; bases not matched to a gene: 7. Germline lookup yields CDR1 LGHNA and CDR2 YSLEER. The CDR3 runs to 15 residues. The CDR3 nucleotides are TGCGCCAGCAGCCAGGAGCGGGGGGGCCCGGATGAGCAGTTCTTC. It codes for CASSQERGGPDEQFF.

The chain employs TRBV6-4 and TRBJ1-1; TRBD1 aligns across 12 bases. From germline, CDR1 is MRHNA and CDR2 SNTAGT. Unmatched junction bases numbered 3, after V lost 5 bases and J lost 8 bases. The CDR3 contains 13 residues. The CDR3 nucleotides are TGTGCCAGCAGTCAAGGGACAGGGGGCGAAGCTTTCTTT. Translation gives CASSQGTGGEAFF.

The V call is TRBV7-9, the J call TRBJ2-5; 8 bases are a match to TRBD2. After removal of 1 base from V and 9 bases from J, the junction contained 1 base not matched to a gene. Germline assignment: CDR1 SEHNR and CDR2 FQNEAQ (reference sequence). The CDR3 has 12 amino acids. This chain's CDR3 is CASSLEAGAQYF. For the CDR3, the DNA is TGTGCCAGCAGCTTAGAAGCGGGGGCCCAGTACTTC.

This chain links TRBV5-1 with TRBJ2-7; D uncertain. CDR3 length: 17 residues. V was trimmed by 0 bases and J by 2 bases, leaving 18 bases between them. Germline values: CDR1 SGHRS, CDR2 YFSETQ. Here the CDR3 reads CASSLGQPGNPAYEQYF. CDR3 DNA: TGCGCCAGCAGCTTGGGCCAGCCAGGTAATCCAGCCTACGAGCAGTACTTC.

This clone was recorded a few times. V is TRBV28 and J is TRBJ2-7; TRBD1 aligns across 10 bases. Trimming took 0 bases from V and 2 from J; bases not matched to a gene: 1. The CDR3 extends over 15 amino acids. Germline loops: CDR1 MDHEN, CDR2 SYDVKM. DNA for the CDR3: TGTGCCAGCAGTTTATGGGGGACAGGGGCCTACGAGCAGTACTTC. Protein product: CASSLWGTGAYEQYF. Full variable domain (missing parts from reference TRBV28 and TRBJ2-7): DVKVTQSSRYLVKRTGEKVFLECVQDMDHENMFWYRQDPGLGLRLIYFSYDVKMKEKGDIPEGYSVSREKKERFSLILESASTNQTSMYLCASSLWGTGAYEQYFGPGTRLTVT.

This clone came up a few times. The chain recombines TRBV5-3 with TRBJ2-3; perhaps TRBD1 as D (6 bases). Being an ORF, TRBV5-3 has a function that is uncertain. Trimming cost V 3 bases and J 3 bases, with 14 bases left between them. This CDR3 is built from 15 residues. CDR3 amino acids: CARSSQDSRTDTQYF. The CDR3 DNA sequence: TGTGCCAGAAGCTCGCAGGACAGCAGAACAGATACGCAGTATTTT.

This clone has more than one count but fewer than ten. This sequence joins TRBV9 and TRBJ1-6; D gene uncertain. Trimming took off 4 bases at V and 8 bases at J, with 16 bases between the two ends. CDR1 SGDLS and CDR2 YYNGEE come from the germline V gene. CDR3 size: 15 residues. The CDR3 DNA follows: TGTGCCAGCAGCTTTCGGACCTCCGGGGATTCACCCCTCCACTTT. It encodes CASSFRTSGDSPLHF.

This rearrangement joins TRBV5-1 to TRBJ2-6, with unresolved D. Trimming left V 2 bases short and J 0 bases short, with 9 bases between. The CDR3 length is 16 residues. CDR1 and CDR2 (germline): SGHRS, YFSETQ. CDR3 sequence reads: CASSLQPFSGANVLTF. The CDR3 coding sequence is TGCGCCAGCAGCTTACAGCCGTTCTCTGGGGCCAACGTCCTGACTTTC.

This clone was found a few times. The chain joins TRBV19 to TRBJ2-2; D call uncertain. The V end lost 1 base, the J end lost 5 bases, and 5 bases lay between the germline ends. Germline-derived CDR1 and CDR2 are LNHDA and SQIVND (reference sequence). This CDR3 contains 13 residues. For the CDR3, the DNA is TGTGCCAGTAGTATAGCCGGGACCGGGGAGCTGTTTTTT. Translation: CASSIAGTGELFF.

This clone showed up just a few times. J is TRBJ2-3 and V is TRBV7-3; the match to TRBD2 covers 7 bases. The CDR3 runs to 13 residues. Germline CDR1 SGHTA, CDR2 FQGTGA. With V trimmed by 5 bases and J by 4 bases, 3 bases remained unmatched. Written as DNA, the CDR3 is TGTGCCAGCAGCGGGAGGGCAGCAGATACGCAGTATTTT. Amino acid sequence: CASSGRAADTQYF.

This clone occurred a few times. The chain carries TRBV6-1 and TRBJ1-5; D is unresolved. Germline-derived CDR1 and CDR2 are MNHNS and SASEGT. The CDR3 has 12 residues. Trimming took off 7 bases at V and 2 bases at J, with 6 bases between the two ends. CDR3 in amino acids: CASNEGNQPQHF. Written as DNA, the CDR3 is TGTGCCAGCAACGAGGGCAATCAGCCCCAGCATTTT.

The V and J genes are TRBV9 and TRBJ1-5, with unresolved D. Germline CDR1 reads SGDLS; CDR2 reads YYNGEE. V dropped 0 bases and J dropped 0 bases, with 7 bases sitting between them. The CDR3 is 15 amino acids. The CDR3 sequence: CASSVGEGSNQPQHF. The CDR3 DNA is TGTGCCAGCAGCGTAGGTGAGGGTAGCAATCAGCCCCAGCATTTT.

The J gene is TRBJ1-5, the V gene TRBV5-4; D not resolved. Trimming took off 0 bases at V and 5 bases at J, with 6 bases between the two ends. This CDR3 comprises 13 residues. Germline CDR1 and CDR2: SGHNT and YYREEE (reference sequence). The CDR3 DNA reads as TGTGCCAGCAGCTTGGCCGGTGATCAGCCCCAGCATTTT. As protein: CASSLAGDQPQHF.

The CDR3 is CASSLTSGTGNSYEQYF. CDR3 nucleotide sequence: TGTGCCAGCAGCCTTACCTCCGGGACAGGCAATTCCTACGAGCAGTACTTC. V is TRBV7-8 and J is TRBJ2-7; TRBD1 agrees at 8 bases. The CDR3 sequence is 17 residues long. CDR1 is SGHVS, CDR2 FQNEAQ, per germline. The junction had 13 bases not matched to a gene; V was cut back by 5 bases and J by 1 base.

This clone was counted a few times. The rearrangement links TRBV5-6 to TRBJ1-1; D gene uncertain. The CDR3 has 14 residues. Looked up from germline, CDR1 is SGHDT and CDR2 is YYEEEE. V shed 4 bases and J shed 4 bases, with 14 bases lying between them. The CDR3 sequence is CASSPEGGPTEAFF. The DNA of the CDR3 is TGTGCCAGCAGCCCCGAGGGAGGACCCACTGAAGCTTTCTTT. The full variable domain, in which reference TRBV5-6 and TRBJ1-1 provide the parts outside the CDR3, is DAGVTQSPTHLIKTRGQQVTLRCSPKSGHDTVSWYQQALGQGPQFIFQYYEEEERQRGNFPDRFSGHQFPNYSSELNVNALLLGDSALYLCASSPEGGPTEAFFGQGTRLTVV.

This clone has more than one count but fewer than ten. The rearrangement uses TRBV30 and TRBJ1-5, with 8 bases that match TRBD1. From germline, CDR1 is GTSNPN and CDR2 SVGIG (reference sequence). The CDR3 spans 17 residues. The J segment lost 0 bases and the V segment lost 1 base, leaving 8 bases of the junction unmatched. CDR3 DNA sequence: TGTGCCTGGAGTGCTTACAGGGGGGAGTATAGCAATCAGCCCCAGCATTTT. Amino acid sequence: CAWSAYRGEYSNQPQHF. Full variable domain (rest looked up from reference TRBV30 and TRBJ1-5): SQTIHQWPATLVQPVGSPLSLECTVEGTSNPNLYWYRQAAGRGLQLLFYSVGIGQISSEVPQNLSASRPQDRQFILSSKKLLLSDSGFYLCAWSAYRGEYSNQPQHFGDGTRLSIL.

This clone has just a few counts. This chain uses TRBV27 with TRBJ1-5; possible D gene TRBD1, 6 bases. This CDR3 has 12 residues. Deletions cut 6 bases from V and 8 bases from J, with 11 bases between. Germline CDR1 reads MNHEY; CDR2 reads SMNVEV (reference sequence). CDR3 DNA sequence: TGTGCCAGCAGGACAGGCGCAAAGCCCCAGCATTTT. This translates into CASRTGAKPQHF.

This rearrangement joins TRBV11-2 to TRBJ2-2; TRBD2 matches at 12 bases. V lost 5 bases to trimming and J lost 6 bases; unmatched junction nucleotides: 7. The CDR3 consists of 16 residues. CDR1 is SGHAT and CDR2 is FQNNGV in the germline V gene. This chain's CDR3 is CASSPMGLAGAGELFF. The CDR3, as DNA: TGTGCCAGCAGCCCTATGGGACTAGCGGGTGCCGGGGAGCTGTTTTTT.

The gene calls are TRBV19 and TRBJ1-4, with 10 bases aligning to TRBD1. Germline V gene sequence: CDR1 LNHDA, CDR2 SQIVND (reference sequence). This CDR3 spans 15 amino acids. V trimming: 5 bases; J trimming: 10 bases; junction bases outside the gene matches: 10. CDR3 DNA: TGTGCCAGTAGTTTGACAGGGGGCGCACCTGGAAAACTGTTTTTT. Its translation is CASSLTGGAPGKLFF.

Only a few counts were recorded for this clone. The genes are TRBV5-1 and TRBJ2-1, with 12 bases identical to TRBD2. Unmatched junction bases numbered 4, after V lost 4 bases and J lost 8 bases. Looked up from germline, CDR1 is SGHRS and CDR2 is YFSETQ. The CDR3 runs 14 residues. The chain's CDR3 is CASSTTSGSHEQFF. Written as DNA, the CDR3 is TGCGCCAGCAGCACGACTAGCGGGAGTCATGAGCAGTTCTTC.

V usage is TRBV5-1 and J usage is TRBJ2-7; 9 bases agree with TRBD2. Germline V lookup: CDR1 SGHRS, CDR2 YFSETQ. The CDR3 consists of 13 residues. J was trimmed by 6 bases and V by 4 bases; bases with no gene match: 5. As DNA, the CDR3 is TGCGCCAGCAGCGCCGGGACTAGCCGCGAGCAGTACTTC. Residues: CASSAGTSREQYF.

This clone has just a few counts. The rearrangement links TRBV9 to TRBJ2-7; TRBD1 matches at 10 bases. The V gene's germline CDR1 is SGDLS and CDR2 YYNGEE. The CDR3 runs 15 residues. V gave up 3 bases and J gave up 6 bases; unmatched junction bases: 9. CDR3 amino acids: CASSAFGDRGSEQYF. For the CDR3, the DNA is TGTGCCAGCAGCGCGTTTGGGGACAGGGGCTCCGAGCAGTACTTC.